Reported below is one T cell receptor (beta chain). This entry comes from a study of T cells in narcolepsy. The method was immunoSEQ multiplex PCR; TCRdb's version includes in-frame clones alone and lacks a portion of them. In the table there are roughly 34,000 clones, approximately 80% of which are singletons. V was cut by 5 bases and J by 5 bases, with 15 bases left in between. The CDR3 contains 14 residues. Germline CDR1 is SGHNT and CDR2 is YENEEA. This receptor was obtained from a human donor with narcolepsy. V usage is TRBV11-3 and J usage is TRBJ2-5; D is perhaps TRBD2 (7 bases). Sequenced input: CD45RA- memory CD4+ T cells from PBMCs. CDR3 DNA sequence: TGTGCCAGCAGCGTCCGGGGGGCCGGGGAGACCCAGTACTTC. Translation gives CASSVRGAGETQYF.